This entry describes one T cell receptor beta chain. Source study methods: Reference gene primer amplification in the assay estimated nucleated cell counts. TCRdb's copy holds only in-frame clones and misses some; the assay was immunoSEQ multiplex PCR. Clonal size and the V and J genes are those of that table, whereas D and trimming came from the DNA. The sample contains 130,000 to 150,000 clones, around 76% of which appear only once. This sample was included in a study of blood T cell repertoires in COVID-19. Study-wide context: Sites in the United States, Italy and Spain provided acute and convalescent COVID-19 samples. Sample material is recorded as cDNA or gDNA derived from T cells, B-cell-depleted T cells, or PBMCs.

The CDR3 spans 12 residues. V was cut by 5 bases and J by 10 bases, with 12 bases left in between. Material: peripheral blood. This TCR was sampled from a man between 60 and 70 years old with acute or convalescent COVID-19. The chain recombines TRBV12-3 or TRBV12-4 with TRBJ1-5; D possibly corresponds to TRBD1 (5 bases). DNA of the CDR3: TGTGCCAGCAGTGATGACCAGGGTCCCCAGCATTTT. Translating it yields CASSDDQGPQHF.